The clone carrying this TCR beta chain appeared once. The CDR3 extends over 13 amino acids. Trimming cost V 0 bases and J 1 base, with 4 bases left between them. Germline V lookup: CDR1 MNHEY, CDR2 SVGAGI. The sample belongs to a study of blood T cell repertoires in COVID-19. Study summary: Samples of COVID-19 (acute and convalescent) were obtained from the United States, Italy and Spain. PBMCs, B-cell-depleted T cells, or T cells provided the cDNA or gDNA that made up the material.

The authors' processing: It was from reference gene primer amplification that nucleated cell counts were estimated. Method: immunoSEQ multiplex PCR; TCRdb's copy keeps in-frame clones and lacks some. That table furnishes V, J and clone size, whereas the DNA furnished D and trimming. Of 250,000 to 350,000 clones in the sample, 75% to 90% are singletons; the top ten hold around 0.8%. The sequence came from a man aged 30 to 39 with acute or convalescent COVID-19. The chain has TRBV6-5 and TRBJ2-7; unclear D gene. Sequencing was performed on peripheral blood. CDR3 amino acids: CASSYSRSYEQYF. The CDR3 DNA sequence: TGTGCCAGCAGTTACTCGAGATCCTACGAGCAGTACTTC.